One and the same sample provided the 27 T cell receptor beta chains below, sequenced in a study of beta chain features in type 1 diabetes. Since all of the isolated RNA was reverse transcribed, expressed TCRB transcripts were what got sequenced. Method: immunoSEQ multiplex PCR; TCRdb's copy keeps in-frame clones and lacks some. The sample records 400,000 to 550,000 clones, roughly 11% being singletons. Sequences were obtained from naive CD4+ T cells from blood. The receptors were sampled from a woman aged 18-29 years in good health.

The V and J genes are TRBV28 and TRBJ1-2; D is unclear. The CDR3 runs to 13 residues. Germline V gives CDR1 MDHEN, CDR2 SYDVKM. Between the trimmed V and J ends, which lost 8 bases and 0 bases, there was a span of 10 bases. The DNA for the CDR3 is TGTGCCAGCCTCGGAGGGCCTAACTATGGCTACACCTTC. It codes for CASLGGPNYGYTF.

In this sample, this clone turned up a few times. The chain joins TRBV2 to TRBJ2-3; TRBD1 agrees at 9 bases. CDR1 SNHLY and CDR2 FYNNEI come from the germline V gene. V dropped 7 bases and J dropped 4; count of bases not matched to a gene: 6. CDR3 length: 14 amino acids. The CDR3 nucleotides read TGTGCCAGCAACCGGGACAGGGACTCAGATACGCAGTATTTT. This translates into CASNRDRDSDTQYF.

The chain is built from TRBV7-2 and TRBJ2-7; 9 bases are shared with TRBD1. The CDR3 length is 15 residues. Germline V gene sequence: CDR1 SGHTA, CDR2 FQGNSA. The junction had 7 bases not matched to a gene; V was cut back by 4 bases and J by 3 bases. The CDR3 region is CASSSPGTGHYEQYF. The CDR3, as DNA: TGTGCCAGCAGCTCCCCAGGGACAGGGCACTACGAGCAGTACTTC.

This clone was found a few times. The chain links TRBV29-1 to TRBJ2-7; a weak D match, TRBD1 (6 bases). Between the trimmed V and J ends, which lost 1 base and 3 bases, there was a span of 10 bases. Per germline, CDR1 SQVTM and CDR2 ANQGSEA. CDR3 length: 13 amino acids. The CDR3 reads CSVEGDTIYEQYF. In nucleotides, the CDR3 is TGCAGCGTTGAAGGGGACACGATCTACGAGCAGTACTTC.

CDR3 loop: CASSQVLTGAYGYTF. CDR3 bases: TGTGCCAGCAGCCAAGTCCTGACAGGTGCCTATGGCTACACCTTC. The chain carries TRBV4-2 and TRBJ1-2; D is possibly TRBD1 (6 bases). The CDR3 runs 15 residues. Looked up from germline, CDR1 is LGHNA and CDR2 is YNFKEQ. Trimming cost V 1 base and J 4 bases, with 13 bases left between them.

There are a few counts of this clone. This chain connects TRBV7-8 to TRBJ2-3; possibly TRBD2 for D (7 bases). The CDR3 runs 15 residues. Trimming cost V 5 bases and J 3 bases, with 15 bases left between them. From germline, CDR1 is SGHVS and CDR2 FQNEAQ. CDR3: CASSTAGAGTDTQYF. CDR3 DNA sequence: TGTGCCAGCAGCACGGCGGGGGCCGGGACAGATACGCAGTATTTT.

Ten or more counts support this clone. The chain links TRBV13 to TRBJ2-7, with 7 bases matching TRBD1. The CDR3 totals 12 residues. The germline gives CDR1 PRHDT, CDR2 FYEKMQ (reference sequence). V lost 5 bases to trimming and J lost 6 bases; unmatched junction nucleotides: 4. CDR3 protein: CASSPRDSEQYF. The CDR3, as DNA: TGTGCCAGCAGCCCGAGGGACAGCGAGCAGTACTTC.

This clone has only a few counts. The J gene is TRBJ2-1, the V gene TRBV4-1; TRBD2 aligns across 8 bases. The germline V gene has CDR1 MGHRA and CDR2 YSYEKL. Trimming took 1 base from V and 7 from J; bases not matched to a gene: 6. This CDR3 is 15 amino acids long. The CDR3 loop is CASSQVFGRGNEQFF. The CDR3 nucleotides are TGCGCCAGCAGCCAAGTTTTCGGGAGGGGGAATGAGCAGTTCTTC.

For the CDR3, the DNA is TGCGCCAGCAGCTCCTTAGCGGGGTCCCAAGAGACCCAGTACTTC. Translated, it gives CASSSLAGSQETQYF. This chain links TRBV5-1 with TRBJ2-5; 8 nucleotides match TRBD2. The J segment lost 1 base and the V segment lost 3 bases, leaving 5 bases of the junction unmatched. In germline, CDR1 is SGHRS, CDR2 YFSETQ. The CDR3 spans 15 residues.

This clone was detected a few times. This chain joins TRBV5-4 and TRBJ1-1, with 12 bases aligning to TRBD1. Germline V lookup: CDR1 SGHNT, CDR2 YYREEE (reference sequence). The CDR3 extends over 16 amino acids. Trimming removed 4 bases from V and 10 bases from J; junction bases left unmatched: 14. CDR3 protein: CASSPQAGTGGQLAFF. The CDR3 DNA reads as TGTGCCAGCAGCCCGCAGGCGGGGACAGGGGGCCAACTAGCTTTCTTT. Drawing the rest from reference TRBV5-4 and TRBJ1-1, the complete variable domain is ETGVTQSPTHLIKTRGQQVTLRCSSQSGHNTVSWYQQALGQGPQFIFQYYREEENGRGNFPPRFSGLQFPNYSSELNVNALELDDSALYLCASSPQAGTGGQLAFFGQGTRLTVV.

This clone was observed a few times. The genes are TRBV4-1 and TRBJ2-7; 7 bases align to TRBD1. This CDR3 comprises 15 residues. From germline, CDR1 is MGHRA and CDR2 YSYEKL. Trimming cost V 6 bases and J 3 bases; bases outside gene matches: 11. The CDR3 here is CASSQNRGRGYEQYF. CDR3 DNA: TGCGCCAGCAGTCAAAACAGGGGTAGAGGCTACGAGCAGTACTTC.

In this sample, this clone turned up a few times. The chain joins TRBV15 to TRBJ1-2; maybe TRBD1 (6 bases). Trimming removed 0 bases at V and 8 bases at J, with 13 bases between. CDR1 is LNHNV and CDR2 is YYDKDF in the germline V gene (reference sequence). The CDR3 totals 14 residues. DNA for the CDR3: TGTGCCACCAGCAGAGATTTGGACAGTGAAGGCTACACCTTC. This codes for CATSRDLDSEGYTF.

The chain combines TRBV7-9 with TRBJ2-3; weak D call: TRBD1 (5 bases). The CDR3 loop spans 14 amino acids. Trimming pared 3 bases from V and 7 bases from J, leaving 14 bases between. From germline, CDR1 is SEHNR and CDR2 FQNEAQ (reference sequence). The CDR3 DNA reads TGTGCCAGCAGCTTTACAGGCGTAAGGAATACGCAGTATTTT. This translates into CASSFTGVRNTQYF.

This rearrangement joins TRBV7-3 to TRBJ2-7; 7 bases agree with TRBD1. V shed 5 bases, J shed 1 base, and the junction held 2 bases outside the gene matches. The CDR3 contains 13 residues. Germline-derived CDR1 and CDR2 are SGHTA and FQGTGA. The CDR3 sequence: CASSATGSYEQYF. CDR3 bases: TGTGCCAGCAGCGCGACAGGGTCCTACGAGCAGTACTTC.

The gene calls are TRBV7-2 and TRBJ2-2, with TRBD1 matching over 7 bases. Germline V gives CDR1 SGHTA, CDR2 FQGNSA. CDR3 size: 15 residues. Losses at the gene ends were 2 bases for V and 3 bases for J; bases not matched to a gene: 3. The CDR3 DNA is TGTGCCAGCAGCTTACGCACAGGGGACACCGGGGAGCTGTTTTTT. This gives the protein CASSLRTGDTGELFF.

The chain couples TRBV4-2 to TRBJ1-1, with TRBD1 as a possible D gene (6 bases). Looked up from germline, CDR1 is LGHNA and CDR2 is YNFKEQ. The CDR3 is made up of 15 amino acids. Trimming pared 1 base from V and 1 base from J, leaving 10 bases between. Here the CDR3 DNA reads TGTGCCAGCAGCCAAGGACAGGAAAGGAACACTGAAGCTTTCTTT. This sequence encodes CASSQGQERNTEAFF.

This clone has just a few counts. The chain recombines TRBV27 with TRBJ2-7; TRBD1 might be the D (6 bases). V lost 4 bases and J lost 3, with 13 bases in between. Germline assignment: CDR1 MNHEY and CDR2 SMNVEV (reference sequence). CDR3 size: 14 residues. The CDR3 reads CASSYRDVGYEQYV. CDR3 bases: TGTGCCAGCAGTTACAGGGATGTTGGCTACGAGCAGTACGTC.

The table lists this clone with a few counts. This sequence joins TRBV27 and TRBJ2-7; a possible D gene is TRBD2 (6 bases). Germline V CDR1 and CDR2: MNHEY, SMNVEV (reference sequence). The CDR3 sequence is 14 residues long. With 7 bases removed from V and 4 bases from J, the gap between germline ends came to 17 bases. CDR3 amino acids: CASTSVGGSYEQYF. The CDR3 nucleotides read TGTGCCAGCACCTCTGTGGGGGGTTCGTACGAGCAGTACTTC.

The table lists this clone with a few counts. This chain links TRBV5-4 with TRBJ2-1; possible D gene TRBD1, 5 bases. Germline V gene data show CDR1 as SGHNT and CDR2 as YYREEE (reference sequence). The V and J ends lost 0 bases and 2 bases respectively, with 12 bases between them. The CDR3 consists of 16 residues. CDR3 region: CASSLGQGVAYNEQFF. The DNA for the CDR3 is TGTGCCAGCAGCTTGGGCCAGGGTGTCGCCTACAATGAGCAGTTCTTC.

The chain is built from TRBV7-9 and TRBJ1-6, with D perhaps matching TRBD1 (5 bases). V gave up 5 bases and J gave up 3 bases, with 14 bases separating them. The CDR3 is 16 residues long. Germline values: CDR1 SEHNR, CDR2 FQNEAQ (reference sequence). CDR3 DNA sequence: TGTGCCAGCAGCGCGGAGTCGGGACGCTATAATTCACCCCTCCACTTT. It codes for CASSAESGRYNSPLHF.

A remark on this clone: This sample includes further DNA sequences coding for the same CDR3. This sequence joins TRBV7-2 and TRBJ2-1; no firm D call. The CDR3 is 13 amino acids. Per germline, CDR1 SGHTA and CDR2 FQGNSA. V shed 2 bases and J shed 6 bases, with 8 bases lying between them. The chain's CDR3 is CASSLFRGNEQFF. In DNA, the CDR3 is TGTGCCAGCAGCTTATTCCGCGGCAATGAGCAGTTCTTC.

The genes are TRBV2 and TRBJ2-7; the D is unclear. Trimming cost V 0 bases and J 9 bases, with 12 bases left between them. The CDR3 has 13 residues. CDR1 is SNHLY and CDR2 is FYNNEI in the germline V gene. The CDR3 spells CASSEAQSGRQYF. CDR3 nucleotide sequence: TGTGCCAGCAGTGAAGCGCAGTCCGGCAGGCAGTACTTC.

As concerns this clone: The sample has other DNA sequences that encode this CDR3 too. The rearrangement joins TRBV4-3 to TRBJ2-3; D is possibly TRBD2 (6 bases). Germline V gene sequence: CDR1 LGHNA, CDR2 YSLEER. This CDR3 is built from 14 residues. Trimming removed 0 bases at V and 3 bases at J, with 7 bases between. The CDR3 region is CASSQDAGTDTQYF. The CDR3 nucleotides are TGCGCCAGCAGCCAAGATGCGGGGACAGATACGCAGTATTTT.

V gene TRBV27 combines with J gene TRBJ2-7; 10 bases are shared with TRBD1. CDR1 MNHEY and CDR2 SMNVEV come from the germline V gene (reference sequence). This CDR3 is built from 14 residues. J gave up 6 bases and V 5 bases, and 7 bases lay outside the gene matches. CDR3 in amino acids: CASSPDRGRVEQYF. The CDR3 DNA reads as TGTGCCAGCAGTCCCGACAGGGGGCGCGTCGAGCAGTACTTC.

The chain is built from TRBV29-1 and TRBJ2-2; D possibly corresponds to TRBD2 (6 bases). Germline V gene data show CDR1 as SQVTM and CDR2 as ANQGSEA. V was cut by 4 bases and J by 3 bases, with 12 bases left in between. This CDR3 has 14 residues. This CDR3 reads CSVGGRTHTGELFF. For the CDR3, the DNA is TGCAGCGTTGGTGGGAGGACGCACACCGGGGAGCTGTTTTTT.

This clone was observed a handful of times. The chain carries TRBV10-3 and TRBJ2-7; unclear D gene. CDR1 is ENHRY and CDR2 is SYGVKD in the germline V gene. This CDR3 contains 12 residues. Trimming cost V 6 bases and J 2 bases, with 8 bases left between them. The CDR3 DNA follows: TGTGCCATCAGCGAGAACACCTACGAGCAGTACTTC. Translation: CAISENTYEQYF.

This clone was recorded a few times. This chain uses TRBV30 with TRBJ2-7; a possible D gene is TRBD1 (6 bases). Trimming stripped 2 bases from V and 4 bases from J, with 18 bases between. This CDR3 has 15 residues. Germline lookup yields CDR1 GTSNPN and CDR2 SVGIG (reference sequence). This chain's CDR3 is CAWSNKGETGYEQYF. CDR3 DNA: TGTGCCTGGAGTAATAAAGGGGAGACAGGTTACGAGCAGTACTTC.